The source of this T cell receptor (beta chain) is a study of cytomegalovirus exposure and HLA in healthy donors. The germline V gene has CDR1 ENHRY and CDR2 SYGVKD. Unmatched junction bases numbered 3, after V lost 7 bases and J lost 0 bases. CDR3 length: 15 residues. Note on this clone: Its target is not known.

PCR involved 60 Vbeta and 13 Jbeta primers. Clones were read by immunoSEQ multiplex PCR, and TCRdb kept only the in-frame ones, dropping some. The sample shows 150,000 to 200,000 clones, roughly four fifths of them seen only once. The donors comprised healthy bone marrow donors. General study results and limits: DRB1 had the most TCR associations and HLA-C the fewest, a later analysis found, with rates varying by HLA locus. Rare TCR sequences dominated, though some public TCRs recurred in many donors.

V and J are TRBV10-3 and TRBJ2-3; 11 nucleotides line up with TRBD2. The material sequenced was PBMCs. This TCR came from a man aged 50 or older in good health and CMV-seropositive. CDR3 DNA sequence: TGTGCCATCATGACTAGCGGGACTAGCACAGATACGCAGTATTTT. Its translation: CAIMTSGTSTDTQYF.